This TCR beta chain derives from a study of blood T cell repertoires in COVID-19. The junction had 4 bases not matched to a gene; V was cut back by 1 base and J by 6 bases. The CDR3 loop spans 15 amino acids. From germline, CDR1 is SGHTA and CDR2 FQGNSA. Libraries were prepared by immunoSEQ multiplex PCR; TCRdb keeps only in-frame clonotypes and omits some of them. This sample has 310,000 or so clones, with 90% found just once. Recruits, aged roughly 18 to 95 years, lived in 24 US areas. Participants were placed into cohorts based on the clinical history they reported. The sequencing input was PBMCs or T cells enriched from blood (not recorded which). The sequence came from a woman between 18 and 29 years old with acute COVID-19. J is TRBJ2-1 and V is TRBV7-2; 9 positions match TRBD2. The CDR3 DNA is TGTGCCAGCAGCTTAGTGGCTAGCGGGGTCAATGAGCAGTTCTTC. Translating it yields CASSLVASGVNEQFF. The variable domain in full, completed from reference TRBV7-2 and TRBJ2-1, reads GAGVSQSPSNKVTEKGKDVELRCDPISGHTALYWYRQSLGQGLEFLIYFQGNSAPDKSGLPSDRFSAERTGGSVSTLTIQRTQQEDSAVYLCASSLVASGVNEQFFGPGTRLTVL.